The clone carrying this T cell receptor (beta chain) was seen once. Its antigen is not identified. This sample was included in a study of shared clonotypes between healthy human individuals. Study-level findings and limits: Rarefaction analysis demonstrated incomplete sorted-subset sequencing notwithstanding large depth. The generation probabilities recorded for non-shared clonotypes fell below those of clonotypes shared by all four donors.

The length of the CDR3 is 15 residues. Germline lookup yields CDR1 LNHDA and CDR2 SQIVND (reference sequence). The germline V and J ends were trimmed by 3 bases and 2 bases, with 11 bases remaining between them. An assay was performed, and its level was deep. The genomic DNA of each subset was split evenly across several immunoSEQ plates. TCRdb keeps only in-frame clones here, not all; method: immunoSEQ multiplex PCR. The sample holds some 790,000 clones, approximately 77% seen once. The V call is TRBV19, the J call TRBJ2-1; the D gene is possibly TRBD2 (5 bases). This TCR derives from a woman in her 30s in good health. The specimen was memory CD4+ T cells sorted from blood. Subset: CD45RA-negative fraction. In DNA, the CDR3 is TGTGCCAGTAGTATCGGACCGGAGGCCTACAATGAGCAGTTCTTC. Its protein is CASSIGPEAYNEQFF.